The TCR beta chain described here comes from a study of control samples from healthy donors and cancer patients. The repertoire was sequenced with immunoSEQ multiplex PCR; TCRdb's copy has only in-frame clones and lacks some. The profile covers more than 65,000 clones, with around 90% appearing a single time and 1.9% taken by the ten largest. V dropped 3 bases and J dropped 4 bases, with 19 bases sitting between them. Germline lookup yields CDR1 SGHVS and CDR2 FNYEAQ. This CDR3 has 17 residues. The chain uses TRBV7-6 and TRBJ1-3, with D tentatively TRBD1 (6 bases). The sequenced sample was PBMCs. The receptor was derived from a woman aged 55-69 years with head and neck cancer. CDR3 region: CASSLPGQGMFGNTIYF. The CDR3 DNA follows: TGTGCCAGCAGCTTGCCGGGCCAGGGGATGTTCGGAAACACCATATATTTT.